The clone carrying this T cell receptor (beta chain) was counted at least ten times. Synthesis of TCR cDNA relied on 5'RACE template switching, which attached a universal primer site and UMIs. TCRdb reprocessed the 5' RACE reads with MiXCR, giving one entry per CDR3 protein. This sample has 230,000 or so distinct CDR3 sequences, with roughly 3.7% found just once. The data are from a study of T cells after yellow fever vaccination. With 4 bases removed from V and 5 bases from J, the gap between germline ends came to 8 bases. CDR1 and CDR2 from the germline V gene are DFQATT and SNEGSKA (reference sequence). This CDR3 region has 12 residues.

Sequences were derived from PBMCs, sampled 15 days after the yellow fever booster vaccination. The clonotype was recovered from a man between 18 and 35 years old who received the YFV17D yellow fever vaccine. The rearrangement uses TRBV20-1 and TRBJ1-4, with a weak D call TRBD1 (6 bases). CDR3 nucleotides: TGCAGTGCTACAGGGGTAAATGAAAAACTGTTTTTT. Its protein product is CSATGVNEKLFF.